The 16 T cell receptor beta chains reported below all come from one sample, sequenced in a study of cytomegalovirus exposure and HLA in healthy donors. In the PCR, 60 Vbeta and 13 Jbeta primers were used. Repertoires were generated with immunoSEQ multiplex PCR, while TCRdb's copy carries only in-frame clones and drops some. The sample has 130,000 or so clones; approximately 78% are singletons. The specimen sequenced was PBMCs. The receptor source for this set is a young man in good health and CMV-seropositive.

The chain is built from TRBV6-5 and TRBJ2-2; 8 bases map to TRBD1. Germline trimming cut 7 bases from V and 6 bases from J; bases unmatched to any gene: 7. The CDR3 loop spans 14 amino acids. CDR1 is MNHEY and CDR2 is SVGAGI in the germline V gene. The CDR3 DNA reads TGTGCCAGCACCGACAGGGGATTGGCCGGGGAGCTGTTTTTT. This translates into CASTDRGLAGELFF.

This rearrangement joins TRBV9 to TRBJ1-1; TRBD1 agrees at 9 bases. J gave up 8 bases and V 0 bases, and 8 bases lay outside the gene matches. This CDR3 comprises 15 residues. Germline V gives CDR1 SGDLS, CDR2 YYNGEE. Here the CDR3 reads CASSVGDRVAEEAFF. The CDR3, as DNA: TGTGCCAGCAGCGTAGGGGACAGGGTTGCGGAAGAAGCTTTCTTT.

This clone was found a few times. CDR3 sequence: CASSYSPGPNEQYF. CDR3 in DNA: TGTGCCAGCAGTTACTCGCCAGGGCCCAACGAGCAGTACTTC. This rearrangement joins TRBV6-5 to TRBJ2-7, with D perhaps TRBD1 (5 bases). The germline CDR1 and CDR2 sequences are MNHEY and SVGAGI. The CDR3 runs to 14 residues. The V gene lost 0 bases and the J gene lost 5 bases, with 11 bases spanning the gap.

This clone was seen more than once but under ten times. V and J are TRBV6-1 and TRBJ1-1; D is undetermined. Trimming stripped 1 base from V and 3 bases from J, with 6 bases between. The CDR3 totals 13 residues. Looked up from germline, CDR1 is MNHNS and CDR2 is SASEGT. The CDR3: CASSEVRYTEAFF. CDR3 nucleotides: TGTGCCAGCAGTGAAGTCCGTTACACTGAAGCTTTCTTT.

J is TRBJ2-7 and V is TRBV9; D perhaps matches TRBD1 (6 bases). Between the trimmed V and J ends, which lost 2 bases and 2 bases, there was a span of 17 bases. CDR1 and CDR2 (germline): SGDLS, YYNGEE. The CDR3 has 16 amino acids. The CDR3 loop is CASSVYDRQATYEQYF. The CDR3 DNA follows: TGTGCCAGCAGCGTCTACGATCGACAGGCCACCTACGAGCAGTACTTC.

The J gene is TRBJ1-2, the V gene TRBV25-1; no firm D call. The germline gives CDR1 MGHDK, CDR2 SYGVNS. This CDR3 contains 14 residues. Trimming removed 2 bases from V and 6 bases from J, with 13 bases in between. CDR3 loop: CASSERRQTDGYTF. CDR3 DNA sequence: TGTGCCAGCAGTGAAAGGCGGCAGACCGATGGCTACACCTTC.

Details on this clone: Because the CDR3's place on the DNA is in doubt, the DNA is left out and the CDR3 is given as listed by TCRdb. V usage is TRBV6-5 and J usage is TRBJ1-6; the table's D call TRBD1 went unverified against the DNA. The CDR3 region is 16 residues in length, termini included. Per germline, CDR1 MNHEY and CDR2 SVGAGI. The CDR3 loop reads CASSSQDSSSGSPLHF.

The genes are TRBV15 and TRBJ1-5; D is unresolved. The CDR3 length is 13 residues. Germline lookup yields CDR1 LNHNV and CDR2 YYDKDF (reference sequence). The germline V and J ends were trimmed by 5 bases and 5 bases, with 10 bases remaining between them. The CDR3 here is CATSSSVYQPQHF. For the CDR3, the DNA is TGTGCCACCAGCTCTTCCGTCTATCAGCCCCAGCATTTT.

This chain uses TRBV5-1 with TRBJ2-7; D is unclear. The CDR3 is made up of 14 amino acids. Trimming cost V 4 bases and J 2 bases, with 13 bases left between them. Looked up from germline, CDR1 is SGHRS and CDR2 is YFSETQ. For the CDR3, the DNA is TGCGCCAGCAGCCCAGCCGCAGGAACCTACGAGCAGTACTTC. Protein: CASSPAAGTYEQYF.

The chain recombines TRBV25-1 with TRBJ1-2; D uncertain. CDR1 MGHDK and CDR2 SYGVNS come from the germline V gene. The CDR3 is 14 residues long. With 3 bases removed from V and 6 bases from J, the gap between germline ends came to 14 bases. The CDR3 DNA sequence: TGTGCCAGCAGTGACAACCAGTATGCAGATGGCTACACCTTC. Its translation: CASSDNQYADGYTF.

The chain recombines TRBV9 with TRBJ2-7; TRBD1 agrees at 8 bases. The J segment lost 2 bases and the V segment lost 4 bases, leaving 8 bases of the junction unmatched. The CDR3 loop spans 15 amino acids. Germline V gene lookup returns CDR1 SGDLS and CDR2 YYNGEE. The CDR3, as DNA: TGTGCCAGCAGCCCCAGGACAGGGAAAACCTACGAGCAGTACTTC. This codes for CASSPRTGKTYEQYF.

The chain recombines TRBV6-6 with TRBJ1-1; D unclear. The CDR3 is 13 amino acids. Germline V gene data show CDR1 as MNHNY and CDR2 as SVGAGI (reference sequence). V was trimmed by 4 bases and J by 8 bases, leaving 14 bases between them. The CDR3 sequence: CASSLRATLEAFF. CDR3 DNA: TGTGCCAGCAGTTTAAGAGCCACCTTGGAAGCTTTCTTT.

The chain couples TRBV10-3 to TRBJ2-2, with 9 bases matching TRBD1. The germline CDR1 and CDR2 sequences are ENHRY and SYGVKD. The CDR3 totals 14 residues. After removal of 10 bases from V and 3 bases from J, the junction contained 6 bases not matched to a gene. DNA of the CDR3: TGTGCCACCCGACAGGGGGACGACACCGGGGAGCTGTTTTTT. The encoded protein is CATRQGDDTGELFF.

This clone was seen only once. The chain links TRBV30 to TRBJ1-2; 7 nucleotides align to TRBD1. Trimming took 5 bases from V and 6 from J; bases not matched to a gene: 6. Germline V lookup: CDR1 GTSNPN, CDR2 SVGIG (reference sequence). The CDR3 runs 12 residues. CDR3 loop: CAWDRDEDGYTF. CDR3 sequence (DNA): TGTGCCTGGGACAGGGATGAGGATGGCTACACCTTC.

CDR3 nucleotides: TGTGCCAGCAGCTTAGTAGGCAATAGGACAGGGGGAGGTGAGCAGTACTTC. Translation gives CASSLVGNRTGGGEQYF. V and J are TRBV7-9 and TRBJ2-7; 10 positions match TRBD1. With 1 base clipped from V and 7 bases from J, the junction kept 13 bases outside the gene matches. This CDR3 region has 17 residues. Germline V gives CDR1 SEHNR, CDR2 FQNEAQ (reference sequence).

The chain is built from TRBV5-1 and TRBJ1-1; 9 nucleotides match TRBD1. V lost 4 bases to trimming and J lost 4 bases; unmatched junction nucleotides: 8. CDR1 and CDR2 (germline): SGHRS, YFSETQ. CDR3 length: 15 residues. The DNA for the CDR3 is TGCGCCAGCAGCCCAGGACAGGGGTTGAGCACTGAAGCTTTCTTT. As protein: CASSPGQGLSTEAFF.